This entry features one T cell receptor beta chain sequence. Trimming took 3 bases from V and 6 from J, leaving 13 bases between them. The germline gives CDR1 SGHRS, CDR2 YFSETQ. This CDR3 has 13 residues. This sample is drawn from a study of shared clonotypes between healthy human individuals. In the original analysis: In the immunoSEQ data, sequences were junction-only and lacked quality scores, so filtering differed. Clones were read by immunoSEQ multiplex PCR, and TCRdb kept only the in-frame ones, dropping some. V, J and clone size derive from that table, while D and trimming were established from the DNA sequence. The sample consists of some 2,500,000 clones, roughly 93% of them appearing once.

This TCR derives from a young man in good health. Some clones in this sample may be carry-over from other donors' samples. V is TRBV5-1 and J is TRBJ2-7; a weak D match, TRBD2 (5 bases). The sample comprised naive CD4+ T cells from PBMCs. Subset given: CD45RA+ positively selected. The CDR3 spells CASSSGTRLEQYF. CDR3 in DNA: TGCGCCAGCAGCTCGGGAACTAGGCTCGAGCAGTACTTC. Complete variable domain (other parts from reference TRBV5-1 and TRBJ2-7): KAGVTQTPRYLIKTRGQQVTLSCSPISGHRSVSWYQQTPGQGLQFLFEYFSETQRNKGNFPGRFSGRQFSNSRSEMNVSTLELGDSALYLCASSSGTRLEQYFGPGTRLTVT.